In its sample, the clone carrying this T cell receptor (beta chain) was seen many times. Its antigen is still unknown. The V gene lost 3 bases and the J gene lost 7 bases, with 31 bases spanning the gap. The germline V gene encodes CDR1 SQVTM and CDR2 ANQGSEA. CDR3 length: 19 residues. The data stem from a study of T cells after yellow fever vaccination. Overall study results and limits: Booster sampling recovered most clones from primary vaccination (nearly 98% CD4, 88% CD8).

MiXCR, applied by TCRdb to the 5' RACE reads, yields one record per CDR3 protein. In the table there are around 320,000 distinct CDR3 sequences, 4% to 5.5% of which are singletons. The chain joins TRBV29-1 to TRBJ2-1, with D possibly matching TRBD2 (6 bases). This material consisted of PBMCs, taken 15 days after the yellow fever booster vaccination. The TCR originated in a man aged 18 to 30 who received the YFV17D yellow fever vaccine. The CDR3: CSVDNPGPPGPRGRNEQFF. The CDR3 DNA reads as TGCAGCGTTGATAATCCGGGACCTCCGGGACCTCGGGGGAGGAATGAGCAGTTCTTC.